Listed below are T cell receptor beta chains from one sample, sequenced in a study of vaccination and CD4 T cells after COVID-19. Which antigens these TCRs recognize remains unknown. TCRdb re-analysed the PCR reads in MiXCR, keeping a single row per CDR3 protein. Of over 11,000 distinct CDR3 sequences in the sample, under 25% were seen once. The sample taken for sequencing was cultured CD4+ T cells from blood. Source of these receptors: a human donor with COVID-19. Each CDR3 is given with its conserved first and last residue. D genes are given only for firm matches. Size is stated for part of the rows, as once, few or many counts, or as a class when the clone is expanded.

j_call,v_call,clone_size,d_call,cdr3_nt,cdr3_aa
TRBJ2-7,TRBV6-5,few,TRBD1,TGTGCCAGCAGTTACTCCGGGACAGGGACCTACGAGCAGTACTTC,CASSYSGTGTYEQYF
TRBJ2-5,TRBV11-2,-,TRBD2,TGTGCCAGCAGCTTAGTCGGGGTAGCGGGGGCCCAAGAGACCCAGTACTTC,CASSLVGVAGAQETQYF
TRBJ2-2,TRBV7-9,-,-,TGTGCCAGCAGCTTAATTTTGGGGGCCGGGGAGCTGTTTTTT,CASSLILGAGELFF
TRBJ2-3,TRBV6-2/TRBV6-3,few,-,TGTGCCAGCAGTCCTAGGGGGGTGGGGACAGATACGCAGTATTTT,CASSPRGVGTDTQYF
TRBJ1-2,TRBV28,-,-,TGTGCCAGCAGTTCTCCCGGGCCCTGGGGCTACACCTTC,CASSSPGPWGYTF
TRBJ2-1,TRBV24-1,few,TRBD2,TGTGCCACCAGTGATAGGGGACTAGCGGACGAGCAGTTCTTC,CATSDRGLADEQFF
TRBJ2-7,TRBV2,-,TRBD2,TGTGCCAGCATGTGGCGGCTAGCGGGGGAAAGCTCCTACGAGCAGTACTTC,CASMWRLAGESSYEQYF
TRBJ2-3,TRBV5-1,-,-,TGCGCCAGCAGCCACGGGACAAGGATGTTCGGGGGGATGAGCACAGATACGCAGTATTTT,CASSHGTRMFGGMSTDTQYF
TRBJ1-6,TRBV15,-,-,TGTGCCACCAGCAGAGATCGACGGGGTGTTAGTTATTCACCCCTCCACTTT,CATSRDRRGVSYSPLHF
TRBJ1-6,TRBV11-1,once,-,TGTGCCAGCAGCTTGGGGGGGCCAAGCTCCTATAATTCACCCCTCCACTTT,CASSLGGPSSYNSPLHF
TRBJ2-3,TRBV7-3,few,-,TGTGCCAGCAGCCCGGCGGGGATAGGGAGCACAGATACGCAGTATTTT,CASSPAGIGSTDTQYF